This T cell receptor (beta chain) was retrieved from a study of shared T cell receptors in the human thymus. The V and J ends lost 3 bases and 14 bases, in that order; junction bases with no gene match: 10. Germline CDR1 reads LGHNA; CDR2 reads YNFKEQ. The CDR3 extends over 13 amino acids. Profiling relied on immunoSEQ multiplex PCR, and the TCRdb table lists in-frame clones only, not all of them. The table lists 600,000 or so clones, about 87% of them singletons. These same records also appear under a second study, on human thymus T cells. That source notes: Thymus tissue for the work was resected from patients undergoing corrective heart surgery. There were highly overlapping thymic repertoires among unrelated individuals, as related research reported.

This TCR was recovered from a boy under two years old with a congenital heart defect. Input material: thymocytes. This rearrangement joins TRBV4-2 to TRBJ2-1; 7 nucleotides match TRBD2. The CDR3 DNA follows: TGTGCCAGCAGCCAGGGATATAGCGGGCCCGAGTTCTTC. This translates into CASSQGYSGPEFF.